This T cell receptor (beta chain) comes out of a study of shared clonotypes between healthy human individuals (TCRdb year 2020). About the full investigation: The cohort included a few men and a couple of women between 18 and 49 years of age. Different laboratories and diverse techniques were used to prepare libraries and sequence TCR repertoires, to increase sequencing depth and limit assay-specific biases. The study deeply sequenced blood TCR repertoires of several healthy adults to estimate repertoire size and the extent of clonotype sharing between individuals. Leukapheresis yielded between about 0.9 and 8.9 billion PBMCs per donor. For each donor, three plates each were used for CD4 naive and CD4 memory, two plates were used for CD8 naive, and one plate was used for CD8 memory. What the authors observed across the whole study: When several donors were compared, the shared fraction of clonotypes was about 5% for naive CD4, 3.5% for naive CD8, about 2.4% for memory CD4, and 0.4% for memory CD8. Only blood was sampled, and tissue TCR repertoires likely differ from those in blood. Pairwise subsampling led to the expectation that sequencing depth would affect the degree of clonotype sharing among donors. Clonotypes shared by all four sorted-subset donors showed higher generation probabilities than non-shared clonotypes. Larger estimated clonotype richness was generally found for naive subsets than for memory subsets. Because the study included only a small number of donors, the genetic and exposure-history diversity represented was limited. Rarefaction of sorted-subset datasets indicated incomplete sequencing despite the large sequencing depth.

Using the deep immunoSEQ assay, multiplex PCR amplified TCR CDR3 regions from genomic DNA. For each cell subset, the extracted genomic DNA was distributed evenly across all wells of several immunoSEQ 96-well plates, and each plate served as one replicate. For sorted subsets, approximately 190 ng of genomic DNA, equivalent to some 33,000 T cell genomes, went into each replicate PCR. The purified libraries were quantified using a Qubit 3.0 fluorometer, sized with a Bioanalyzer 2100, and then quantified again using the KAPA Library Quantification kit. Every immunoSEQ 96-well plate was sequenced on a dedicated single-read 150-cycle Illumina NextSeq 550 flow cell. The paper's processing steps were these. Because only junctional sequences without quality scores were contained in the immunoSEQ output, filtering matching that applied to full-length reads could not be performed. To assign V/J genes and CDR3, sequences were annotated against IMGT germline references using PyIR, a Python wrapper for IgBLAST v1.9. Reads with weak V/J assignments (E-value above 1e-6), missing CDR3, stop codons, out-of-frame junctions, or ambiguous translated residues were removed. V3J clonotypes were defined as sequences sharing the same inferred V gene, J gene, and CDR3 amino acid sequence. Percentage overlap between repertoires was calculated by dividing the number of shared unique clonotypes by the size of the smaller repertoire. Repertoire richness was assessed with RTK rarefaction, the Chao1 estimator, and Recon v2.1 estimates of unobserved clonotypes. Generation probabilities for all TCRbeta clonotypes obtained by the gDNA method from a few donors were computed using OLGA. In TCRdb, the immuneACCESS table is reduced to in-frame sequences with V and J assigned. These tables do not hold every clone; where another copy was compared, an unresolved V gene accounts for under half, and the others remain unexplained. The V and J calls and clone size were taken over from that table, and D and trimming were inferred from the DNA. The table for this sample lists millions of clones; over 85% of them were counted only once. The top ten constitute 0.1% to 0.15% of the sample.

Healthy HIV-negative adults with no recently reported acute infections or vaccinations were included as donors. Every donor was a Caucasian adult living in Nashville, Tennessee, USA. CD4+ T cells were enriched by magnetic negative selection, after which naive cells were positively selected on CD45RA and the negative fraction was taken as the memory subset. After blood collection by leukapheresis, PBMCs were isolated using Ficoll-Histopaque density gradient centrifugation and then cryopreserved in the vapor phase of liquid nitrogen. Analytical flow cytometry was used to check the purity and quantity of each magnetically sorted T cell population. Each sorted fraction had its genomic DNA isolated and then quantified by UV absorbance on a Nanodrop 2000c. This clone is a singleton in its sample. Its specific antigen is unknown. No base qualities exist here, and no much larger clone lies one base off it. The same CDR3 also results from other DNA sequences found in this sample.

This TCR derives from a man aged 18 to 30 in good health. The sequencing sample was made of naive CD4+ T cells sorted from blood. In the paper's terms, the cell subset or site label means: CD45RA+ positively selected.

The CDR3 region reads CASSLGGGGETQYF. The nucleotide sequence reads TGTGCCAGCAGCCTAGGAGGCGGGGGTGAGACCCAGTACTTC. Rearrangement joined TRBV7-9 to TRBJ2-5, with 7 bases aligning to TRBD2. The CDR3 goes from the cysteine to the phenylalanine over 14 residues. The sequence is cut down to CDR3 DNA, 42 bases in frame from base 1. Ends trimmed: V by 5 bases, J by 5 bases; bases unmatched to a gene: 8. The germline V gene (reference sequence) yields SEHNR for CDR1 and FQNEAQ for CDR2.